The T cell receptor beta chain described here comes from a study of T cell responses to AZD1222 COVID-19 vaccine. Broader study findings: In the spike-specific TCR repertoire, nearly half reportedly target unmutated variant regions.

TCRdb keeps only in-frame clones here, not all; method: immunoSEQ multiplex PCR. The data contain around 110,000 clones, approximately 90% of them singletons. A remark on this clone: What it binds is unknown.

V shed 4 bases and J 0 bases; nucleotides not matched to a gene: 11. The CDR3 runs 18 residues. CDR1 and CDR2 from the germline V gene are SGHKS and YYEKEE (reference sequence). Sequenced material: peripheral blood, taken 28 days after the second AZD1222 dose. The clonotype comes from an adult who received the AZD1222 COVID-19 vaccine. The chain carries TRBV5-5 and TRBJ1-1; 11 nucleotides align to TRBD1. CDR3 residues: CASSTIGQGARMNTEAFF. The CDR3 DNA sequence: TGTGCCAGCAGCACAATCGGACAGGGGGCTCGGATGAACACTGAAGCTTTCTTT.